This TCR beta chain came from a study of blood T cell repertoires in COVID-19. Study details: Material from acute and convalescent COVID-19 was sourced from the United States, Italy and Spain. The cDNA or gDNA used as material had been derived from T cells, B-cell-depleted T cells, or PBMCs.

The CDR3 loop spans 12 amino acids. Germline V gives CDR1 SGHKS, CDR2 YYEKEE (reference sequence). Trimming took off 6 bases at V and 7 bases at J, with 8 bases between the two ends. Up to 2 weeks before entering the study, exposed participants had met a COVID-19 case. Profiled with immunoSEQ multiplex PCR; TCRdb holds only in-frame clones, not every one. The sample has about 350,000 clones; 85% to 90% are singletons. The sequenced sample was PBMCs or T cells enriched from blood (not recorded which). This chain links TRBV5-5 with TRBJ1-6; maybe TRBD1 (5 bases). This TCR was sampled from a woman aged 25 to 45 who had been exposed to COVID-19. The CDR3: CASTWGNSPLHF. CDR3 DNA sequence: TGTGCCAGCACCTGGGGCAATTCACCCCTCCACTTT.